This TCR beta chain stems from a study of blood T cell repertoires in COVID-19. Study in general: Acute-phase and convalescent COVID-19 samples originated in the United States, Italy and Spain.

Seattle researchers signed up patients amid active infection and tracked them longitudinally. Libraries were prepared by immunoSEQ multiplex PCR; TCRdb keeps only in-frame clonotypes and omits some of them. The sample has 150,000 or so clones; about 85% are singletons. CDR1 is MNHEY and CDR2 is SMNVEV in the germline V gene (reference sequence). This CDR3 spans 15 amino acids. V shed 2 bases and J 1 base; nucleotides not matched to a gene: 5. Sequencing input: peripheral blood. The TCR was taken from a woman aged 65 to 85 with COVID-19, enrolled during active disease. The rearrangement joins TRBV27 to TRBJ2-7; 7 nucleotides line up with TRBD1. CDR3: CASSLRQGVSYEQYF. CDR3 nucleotides: TGTGCCAGCAGTTTAAGACAGGGAGTTTCCTACGAGCAGTACTTC.